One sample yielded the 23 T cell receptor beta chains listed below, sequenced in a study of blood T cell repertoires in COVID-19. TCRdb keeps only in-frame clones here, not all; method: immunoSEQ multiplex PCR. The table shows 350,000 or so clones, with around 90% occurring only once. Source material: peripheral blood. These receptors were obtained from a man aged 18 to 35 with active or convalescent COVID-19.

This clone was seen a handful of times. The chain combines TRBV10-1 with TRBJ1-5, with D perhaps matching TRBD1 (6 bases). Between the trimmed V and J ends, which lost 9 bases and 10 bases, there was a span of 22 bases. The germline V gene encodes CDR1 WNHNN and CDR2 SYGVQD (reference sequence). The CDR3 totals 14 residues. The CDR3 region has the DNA TGCGCCAGTCCTAATACAGGGCATGGTCAACCCCAGCATTTT. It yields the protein CASPNTGHGQPQHF.

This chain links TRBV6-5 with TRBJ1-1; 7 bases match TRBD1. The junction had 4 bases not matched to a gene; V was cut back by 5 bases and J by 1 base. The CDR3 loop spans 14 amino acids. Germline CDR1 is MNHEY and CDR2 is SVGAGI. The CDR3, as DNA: TGTGCCAGCAGTAGACAGGGTTGGAACACTGAAGCTTTCTTT. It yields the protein CASSRQGWNTEAFF.

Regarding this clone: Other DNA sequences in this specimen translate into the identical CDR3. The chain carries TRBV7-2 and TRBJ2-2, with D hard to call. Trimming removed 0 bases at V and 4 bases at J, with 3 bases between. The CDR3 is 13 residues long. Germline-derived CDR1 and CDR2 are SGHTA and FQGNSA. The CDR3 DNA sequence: TGTGCCAGCAGCTTAGCGCGCACCGGGGAGCTGTTTTTT. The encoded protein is CASSLARTGELFF.

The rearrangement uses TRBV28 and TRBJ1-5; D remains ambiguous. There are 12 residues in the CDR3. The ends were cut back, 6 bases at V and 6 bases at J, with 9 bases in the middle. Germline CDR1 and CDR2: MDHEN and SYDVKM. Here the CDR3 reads CASRVSGQPQHF. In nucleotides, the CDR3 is TGTGCCAGCAGGGTTTCCGGTCAGCCCCAGCATTTT. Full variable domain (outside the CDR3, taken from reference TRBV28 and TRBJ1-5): DVKVTQSSRYLVKRTGEKVFLECVQDMDHENMFWYRQDPGLGLRLIYFSYDVKMKEKGDIPEGYSVSREKKERFSLILESASTNQTSMYLCASRVSGQPQHFGDGTRLSIL.

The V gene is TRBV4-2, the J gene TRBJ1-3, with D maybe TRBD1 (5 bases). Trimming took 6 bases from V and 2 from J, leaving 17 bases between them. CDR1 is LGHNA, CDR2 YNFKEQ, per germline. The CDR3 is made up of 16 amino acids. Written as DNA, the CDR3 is TGTGCCAGCAGGTTAACCGCCAGGGAAACTGGAAACACCATATATTTT. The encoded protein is CASRLTARETGNTIYF.

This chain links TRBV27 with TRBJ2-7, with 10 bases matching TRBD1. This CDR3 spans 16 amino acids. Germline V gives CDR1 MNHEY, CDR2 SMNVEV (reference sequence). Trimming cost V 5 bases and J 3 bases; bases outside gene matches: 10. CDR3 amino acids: CASSKVMTGGGYEQYF. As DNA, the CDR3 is TGTGCCAGCAGTAAGGTTATGACAGGGGGCGGCTACGAGCAGTACTTC.

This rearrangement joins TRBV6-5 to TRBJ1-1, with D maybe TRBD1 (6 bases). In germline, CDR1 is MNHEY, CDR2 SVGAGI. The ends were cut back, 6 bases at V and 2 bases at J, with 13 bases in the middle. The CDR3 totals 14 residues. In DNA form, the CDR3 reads TGTGCCAGCAGAAAAACAGGGTACAACACTGAAGCTTTCTTT. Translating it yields CASRKTGYNTEAFF.

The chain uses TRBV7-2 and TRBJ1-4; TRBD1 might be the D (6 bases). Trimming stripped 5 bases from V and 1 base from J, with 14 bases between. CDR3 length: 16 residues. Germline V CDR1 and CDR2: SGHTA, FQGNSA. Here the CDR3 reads CASSGKGGGTNEKLFF. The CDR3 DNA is TGTGCCAGCAGCGGAAAAGGGGGGGGAACTAATGAAAAACTGTTTTTT.

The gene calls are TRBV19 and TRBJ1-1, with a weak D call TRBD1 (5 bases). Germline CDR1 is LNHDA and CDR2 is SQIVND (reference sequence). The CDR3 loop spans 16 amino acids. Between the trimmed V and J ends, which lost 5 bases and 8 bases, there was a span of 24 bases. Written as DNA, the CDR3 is TGTGCCAGTAGTGATATATTAAGGGGCGGCTTACCCGAAGCTTTCTTT. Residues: CASSDILRGGLPEAFF.

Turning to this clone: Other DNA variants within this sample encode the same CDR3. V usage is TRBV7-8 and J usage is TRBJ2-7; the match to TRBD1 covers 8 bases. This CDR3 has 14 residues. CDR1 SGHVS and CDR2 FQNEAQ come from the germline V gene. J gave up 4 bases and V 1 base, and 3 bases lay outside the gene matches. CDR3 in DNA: TGTGCCAGCAGCTTAGGGCAGGGGGCTTACGAGCAGTACTTC. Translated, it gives CASSLGQGAYEQYF.

The CDR3 reads CATSRWTDYNEQFF. Here the CDR3 DNA reads TGTGCCACCAGCAGATGGACAGACTACAATGAGCAGTTCTTC. The chain is built from TRBV15 and TRBJ2-1; TRBD1 is a possible D gene (6 bases). Germline loops: CDR1 LNHNV, CDR2 YYDKDF (reference sequence). Trimming pared 2 bases from V and 3 bases from J, leaving 8 bases between. CDR3 size: 14 residues.

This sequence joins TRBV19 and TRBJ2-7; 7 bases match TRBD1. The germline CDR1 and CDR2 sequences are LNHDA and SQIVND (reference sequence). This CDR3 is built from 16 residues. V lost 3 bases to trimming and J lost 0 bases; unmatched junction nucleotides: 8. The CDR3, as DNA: TGTGCCAGTAGTATGGTCCGGGACAGTGTCTCCTACGAGCAGTACTTC. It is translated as CASSMVRDSVSYEQYF.

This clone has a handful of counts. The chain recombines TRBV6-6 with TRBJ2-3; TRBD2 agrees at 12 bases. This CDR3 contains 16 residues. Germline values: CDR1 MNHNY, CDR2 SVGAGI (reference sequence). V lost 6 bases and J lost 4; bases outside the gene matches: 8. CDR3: CASSNGLAGRADTQYF. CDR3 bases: TGTGCCAGCAGCAACGGACTAGCGGGACGGGCAGATACGCAGTATTTT.

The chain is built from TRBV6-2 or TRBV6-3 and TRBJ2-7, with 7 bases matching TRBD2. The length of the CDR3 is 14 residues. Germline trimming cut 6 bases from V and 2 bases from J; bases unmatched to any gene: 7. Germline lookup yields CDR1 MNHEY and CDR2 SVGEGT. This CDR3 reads CASSDGGSTYEQYF. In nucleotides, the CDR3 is TGTGCCAGCAGCGACGGGGGGTCGACCTACGAGCAGTACTTC.

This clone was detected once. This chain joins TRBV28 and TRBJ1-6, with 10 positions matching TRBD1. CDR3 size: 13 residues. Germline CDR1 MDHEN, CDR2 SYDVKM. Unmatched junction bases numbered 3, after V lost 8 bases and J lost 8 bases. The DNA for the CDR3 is TGTGCCAGCTTTGGACAGGGGGATTCACCCCTCCACTTT. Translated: CASFGQGDSPLHF.

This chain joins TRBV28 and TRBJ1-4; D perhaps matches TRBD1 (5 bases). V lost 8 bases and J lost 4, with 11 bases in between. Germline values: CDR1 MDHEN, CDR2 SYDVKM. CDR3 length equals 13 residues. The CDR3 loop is CASQDRSNEKLFF. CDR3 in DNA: TGTGCCAGCCAAGACAGAAGTAATGAAAAACTGTTTTTT.

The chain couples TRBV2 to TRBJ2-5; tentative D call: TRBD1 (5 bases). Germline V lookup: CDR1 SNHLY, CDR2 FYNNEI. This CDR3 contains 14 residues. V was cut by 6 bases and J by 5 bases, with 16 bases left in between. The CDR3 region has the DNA TGTGCCAGCAGGGTCAGGGTTTATTCGGAGACCCAGTACTTC. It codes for CASRVRVYSETQYF.

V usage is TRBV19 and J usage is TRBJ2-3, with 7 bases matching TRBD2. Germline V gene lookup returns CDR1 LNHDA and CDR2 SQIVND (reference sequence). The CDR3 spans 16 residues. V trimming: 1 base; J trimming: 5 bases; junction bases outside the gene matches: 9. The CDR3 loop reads CASSIAGRGLLDTQYF. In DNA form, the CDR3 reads TGTGCCAGTAGTATAGCAGGGCGGGGGTTGCTAGATACGCAGTATTTT.

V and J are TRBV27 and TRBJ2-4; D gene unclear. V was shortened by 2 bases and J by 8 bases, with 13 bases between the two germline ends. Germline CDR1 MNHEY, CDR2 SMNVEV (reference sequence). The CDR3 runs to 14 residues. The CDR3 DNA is TGTGCCAGCAGTTTAATCCCCAGGATAGACATTCAGTACTTC. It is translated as CASSLIPRIDIQYF.

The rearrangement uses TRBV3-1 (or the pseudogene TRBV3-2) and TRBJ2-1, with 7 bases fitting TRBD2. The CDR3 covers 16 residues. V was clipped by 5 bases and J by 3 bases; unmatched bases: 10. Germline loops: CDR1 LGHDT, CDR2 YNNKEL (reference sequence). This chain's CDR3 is CASSNPAGRFYNEQFF. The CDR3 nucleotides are TGTGCCAGCAGCAACCCAGCGGGACGCTTCTACAATGAGCAGTTCTTC.

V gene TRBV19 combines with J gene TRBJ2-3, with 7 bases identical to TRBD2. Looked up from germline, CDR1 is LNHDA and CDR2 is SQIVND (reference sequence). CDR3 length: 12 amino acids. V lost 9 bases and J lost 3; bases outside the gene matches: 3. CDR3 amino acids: CASGGFTDTQYF. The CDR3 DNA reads TGTGCCAGCGGGGGGTTTACAGATACGCAGTATTTT. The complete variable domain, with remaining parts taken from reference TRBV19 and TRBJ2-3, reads DGGITQSPKYLFRKEGQNVTLSCEQNLNHDAMYWYRQDPGQGLRLIYYSQIVNDFQKGDIAEGYSVSREKKESFPLTVTSAQKNPTAFYLCASGGFTDTQYFGPGTRLTVL.

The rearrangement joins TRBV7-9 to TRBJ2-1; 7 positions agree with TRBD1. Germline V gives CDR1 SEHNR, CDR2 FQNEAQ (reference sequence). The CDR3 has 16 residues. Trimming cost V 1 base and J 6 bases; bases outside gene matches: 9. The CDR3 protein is CASSLVGTAFSNEQFF. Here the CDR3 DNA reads TGTGCCAGCAGCTTAGTTGGGACAGCATTTTCCAATGAGCAGTTCTTC.

The chain's CDR3 is CASIGPRTEAFF. CDR3 nucleotide sequence: TGTGCCAGCATAGGTCCGAGGACTGAAGCTTTCTTT. This chain links TRBV28 with TRBJ1-1; D unclear. Trimming stripped 7 bases from V and 5 bases from J, with 11 bases between. The CDR3 contains 12 residues. In germline, CDR1 is MDHEN, CDR2 SYDVKM. Using reference TRBV28 and TRBJ1-1 for the parts outside the CDR3, the full variable domain is DVKVTQSSRYLVKRTGEKVFLECVQDMDHENMFWYRQDPGLGLRLIYFSYDVKMKEKGDIPEGYSVSREKKERFSLILESASTNQTSMYLCASIGPRTEAFFGQGTRLTVV.